These 5 T cell receptor beta chains were sequenced from one sample in a study of blood T cells in healthy people across ages. Using a J-beta primer mix together with a sample-barcoded 5' primer, a second PCR was run for roughly 7 to 11 cycles. TCRdb processed the 5' RACE reads anew with MiXCR; each CDR3 protein has one entry. This table has 1.5 million to 2 million distinct CDR3 sequences, about two fifths appearing once. Sequenced: blood. These receptors were collected from a human donor in good health.

In its sample, this clonotype was seen a few times. The genes are TRBV29-1 and TRBJ2-3, with D possibly being TRBD2 (7 bases). The V end lost 7 bases, the J end lost 2 bases, and 28 bases lay between the germline ends. This CDR3 has 18 residues. CDR1 is SQVTM, CDR2 ANQGSEA, per germline. CDR3 region: CSATGAGAPPLFTDTQYF. Here the CDR3 DNA reads TGCAGCGCTACTGGGGCGGGGGCACCCCCACTTTTCACAGATACGCAGTATTTT.

V and J are TRBV12-3 or TRBV12-4 and TRBJ1-2; perhaps TRBD1 as D (5 bases). The CDR3 covers 15 residues. Trimming took off 3 bases at V and 8 bases at J, with 19 bases between the two ends. The CDR3 reads CASSFNPYSGIGYTF. The CDR3 nucleotides are TGTGCCAGCAGTTTTAACCCATATTCAGGGATCGGCTACACCTTC.

The CDR3 loop reads CASSLPETGADGYTF. The CDR3 nucleotides are TGTGCCAGCAGTTTACCTGAGACAGGGGCCGATGGCTACACCTTC. This chain connects TRBV12-3 or TRBV12-4 to TRBJ1-2; 8 bases map to TRBD1. CDR3 length: 15 residues. The J segment lost 6 bases and the V segment lost 2 bases, leaving 8 bases of the junction unmatched.

This chain uses TRBV29-1 with TRBJ2-2; weak D call: TRBD2 (6 bases). Deletions cut 3 bases from V and 9 bases from J, with 14 bases between. Germline V gives CDR1 SQVTM, CDR2 ANQGSEA. The CDR3 is 13 amino acids. The CDR3 sequence is CSVDRGGTRELFF. The CDR3 DNA sequence: TGCAGCGTTGATCGGGGAGGTACCAGGGAGCTGTTTTTT.

A few counts support this clonotype. V is TRBV7-2 and J is TRBJ1-2, with 8 bases aligning to TRBD1. Losses at the gene ends were 4 bases for V and 8 bases for J; bases not matched to a gene: 3. The germline gives CDR1 SGHTA, CDR2 FQGNSA. The CDR3 runs to 12 residues. Here the CDR3 reads CASSYDRGGYTF. Here the CDR3 DNA reads TGTGCCAGCAGCTACGACAGGGGAGGCTACACCTTC.